This T cell receptor beta chain was recorded in a study of blood T cell repertoires in COVID-19. Across the whole study: Spain, Italy and the United States supplied samples that represented acute and convalescent COVID-19.

Between the trimmed V and J ends, which lost 5 bases and 4 bases, there was a span of 12 bases. This CDR3 comprises 14 residues. Germline CDR1 is MRHNA and CDR2 is SNTAGT. This clone was counted only a few times. Produced via immunoSEQ multiplex PCR; TCRdb's table is partial and in-frame only. Of approximately 300,000 clones in the sample, around 89% were seen once. The chain has TRBV6-4 and TRBJ1-5; D is perhaps TRBD1 (6 bases). The sequence was obtained from a man between 18 and 35 years old who had recovered from COVID-19. The sequencing sample was made of peripheral blood. The CDR3 DNA follows: TGTGCCAGCAGTAAACAGGGAGGGAATCAGCCCCAGCATTTT. Translating it yields CASSKQGGNQPQHF.